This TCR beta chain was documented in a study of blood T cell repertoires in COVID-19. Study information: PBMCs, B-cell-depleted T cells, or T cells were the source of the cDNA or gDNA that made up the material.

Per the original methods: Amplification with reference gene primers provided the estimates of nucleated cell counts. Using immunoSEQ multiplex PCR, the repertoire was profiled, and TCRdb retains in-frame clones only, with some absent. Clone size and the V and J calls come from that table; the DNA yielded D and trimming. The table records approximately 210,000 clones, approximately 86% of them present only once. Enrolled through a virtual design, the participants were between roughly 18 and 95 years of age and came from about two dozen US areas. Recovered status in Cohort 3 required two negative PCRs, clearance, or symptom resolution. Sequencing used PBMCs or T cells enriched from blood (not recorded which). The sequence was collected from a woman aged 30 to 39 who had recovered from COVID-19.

CDR3 nucleotide sequence: TGTGCCAGCAGCTTACAGTCCGGGTTAGCGGGTGTGGGGGAGACCCAGTACTTC. It yields the protein CASSLQSGLAGVGETQYF. The chain has TRBV7-2 and TRBJ2-5; 7 bases are shared with TRBD2. This CDR3 has 18 residues. The V and J ends lost 2 bases and 5 bases, in that order; junction bases with no gene match: 17. In germline, CDR1 is SGHTA, CDR2 FQGNSA.